Below, 18 T cell receptor beta chains from the same sample are listed, as sequenced in a study of blood T cells in healthy people across ages. PCR was performed a second time for 7 to 11 cycles using a sample-barcoded 5' primer and a J-beta primer mix. TCRdb ran MiXCR on the 5' RACE reads and lists one entry per CDR3 protein. The sample records around 1.7 million distinct CDR3 sequences, roughly 30% being singletons. Material: blood. The receptors shown here come from a woman under 40 in good health.

The chain combines TRBV20-1 with TRBJ2-1; 14 positions match TRBD2. V lost 3 bases and J lost 9; bases outside the gene matches: 7. There are 15 residues in the CDR3. Germline values: CDR1 DFQATT, CDR2 SNEGSKA (reference sequence). The CDR3 is CSASRLAGGQSEQFF. The CDR3, as DNA: TGCAGTGCTAGTAGACTAGCGGGGGGGCAGAGTGAGCAGTTCTTC.

J is TRBJ2-5 and V is TRBV4-2; 8 nucleotides agree with TRBD1. From germline, CDR1 is LGHNA and CDR2 YNFKEQ. The CDR3 runs to 16 residues. V lost 4 bases, J lost 5 bases, and 12 bases stayed unmatched. In DNA form, the CDR3 reads TGTGCCAGCAGCCCCCTCCTCGCAGGGGGCAGTGAGACCCAGTACTTC. Encoded protein: CASSPLLAGGSETQYF.

There are a few counts of this clonotype. The rearrangement joins TRBV7-2 to TRBJ2-1; a possible D gene is TRBD2 (5 bases). Trimming took off 4 bases at V and 8 bases at J, with 9 bases between the two ends. The CDR3 consists of 12 residues. Germline lookup yields CDR1 SGHTA and CDR2 FQGNSA. The CDR3 sequence: CASSSEEDEQFF. Written as DNA, the CDR3 is TGTGCCAGCAGCTCAGAGGAGGATGAGCAGTTCTTC.

This clonotype was found a few times. The rearrangement uses TRBV11-2 and TRBJ1-4; D may be TRBD1 (6 bases). The CDR3 length is 17 residues. V was clipped by 2 bases and J by 3 bases, with 16 bases between them. Germline V gene data show CDR1 as SGHAT and CDR2 as FQNNGV. The CDR3 reads CASSLTGTPLSNEKLFF. In nucleotides, the CDR3 is TGTGCCAGCAGCTTAACAGGGACCCCTTTATCTAATGAAAAACTGTTTTTT.

In its sample, this clonotype was seen a few times. V gene TRBV29-1 combines with J gene TRBJ2-3; 9 bases map to TRBD1. The V gene end was trimmed by 4 bases and the J gene end by 3 bases; junction bases not matched to a gene: 17. From germline, CDR1 is SQVTM and CDR2 ANQGSEA. The CDR3 runs 18 residues. Here the CDR3 DNA reads TGCAGCGTTGGAGGTCCGTCCTTCCCGGACAGGGGTACAGATACGCAGTATTTT. Translating gives CSVGGPSFPDRGTDTQYF.

This clonotype has only one observation. The CDR3 DNA reads TGCGCCAGCAGCATGGAAGACCCGTTCCTGCTCGAGCAGTACTTC. Protein product: CASSMEDPFLLEQYF. The chain combines TRBV5-1 with TRBJ2-7; D is ambiguous. Germline loops: CDR1 SGHRS, CDR2 YFSETQ. Deletions cut 4 bases from V and 6 bases from J, with 20 bases between. There are 15 residues in the CDR3.

This clonotype showed up many times. V and J are TRBV4-1 and TRBJ2-5, with 7 bases identical to TRBD1. Germline CDR1 reads MGHRA; CDR2 reads YSYEKL. The trim removed 5 bases at V and 1 base at J, leaving 13 bases unmatched. The CDR3 spans 17 residues. The CDR3 region is CASSEHHRGFVQETQYF. The CDR3 nucleotides read TGCGCCAGCAGCGAACATCACAGGGGATTTGTCCAAGAGACCCAGTACTTC.

Turning to this clonotype: A read error may be the cause here, since a much bigger clone is one base away. The CDR3 sequence: CSASGQYNEQYF. CDR3 nucleotides: TGCAGTGCTAGTGGACAGTACAATGAGCAGTACTTC. The V gene is TRBV20-1, the J gene TRBJ2-7, with D perhaps TRBD1 (6 bases). CDR1 DFQATT and CDR2 SNEGSKA come from the germline V gene (reference sequence). This CDR3 has 12 residues. Trimming cost V 3 bases and J 7 bases, with 13 bases left between them.

This clonotype was seen more than once but under ten times. This chain connects TRBV5-1 to TRBJ1-6, with D unclear. The CDR3 has 14 amino acids. Germline V lookup: CDR1 SGHRS, CDR2 YFSETQ. Trimming shortened V by 0 bases and J by 7 bases, and 8 bases separated the two germline ends. DNA for the CDR3: TGCGCCAGCAGCTTGGTGGGTCCCAATTCACCCCTCCACTTT. It specifies CASSLVGPNSPLHF. Filled out from reference TRBV5-1 and TRBJ1-6, the complete variable domain reads KAGVTQTPRYLIKTRGQQVTLSCSPISGHRSVSWYQQTPGQGLQFLFEYFSETQRNKGNFPGRFSGRQFSNSRSEMNVSTLELGDSALYLCASSLVGPNSPLHFGNGTRLTVT.

This clonotype was counted many times. The chain combines TRBV10-3 with TRBJ2-7; D may match TRBD1 or TRBD2 (5 bases each). The V gene lost 5 bases and the J gene lost 1 base, with 15 bases spanning the gap. The CDR3 has 15 residues. Germline V gene sequence: CDR1 ENHRY, CDR2 SYGVKD. For the CDR3, the DNA is TGTGCCATCAGTCCCCGGGACCGTGGGTCCTACGAGCAGTACTTC. This translates into CAISPRDRGSYEQYF.

The rearrangement links TRBV7-2 to TRBJ2-1, with unresolved D. This CDR3 comprises 13 residues. Trimming took 4 bases from V and 8 from J, leaving 12 bases between them. CDR1 SGHTA and CDR2 FQGNSA come from the germline V gene. The CDR3 sequence: CASSSHRSDEQFF. CDR3 bases: TGTGCCAGCAGCTCCCATAGATCCGATGAGCAGTTCTTC.

This clonotype was picked up a small number of times. J is TRBJ2-7 and V is TRBV29-1; D may be TRBD1 (5 bases). V shed 7 bases and J shed 0 bases, with 10 bases lying between them. Germline V lookup: CDR1 SQVTM, CDR2 ANQGSEA. The length of the CDR3 is 12 residues. The chain's CDR3 is CSATGASYEQYF. The DNA for the CDR3 is TGCAGCGCTACTGGGGCCTCCTACGAGCAGTACTTC.

The table lists this clonotype with a few counts. The rearrangement joins TRBV29-1 to TRBJ1-1, with 7 bases matching TRBD1. Losses at the gene ends were 7 bases for V and 4 bases for J; bases not matched to a gene: 9. CDR1 is SQVTM, CDR2 ANQGSEA, per germline. The CDR3 covers 13 residues. The CDR3 sequence: CSDLTGLGTEAFF. CDR3 nucleotides: TGCAGCGACCTGACAGGGTTAGGCACTGAAGCTTTCTTT. Combining the CDR3 with reference TRBV29-1 and TRBJ1-1 gives the whole variable domain SAVISQKPSRDICQRGTSLTIQCQVDSQVTMMFWYRQQPGQSLTLIATANQGSEATYESGFVIDKFPISRPNLTFSTLTVSNMSPEDSSIYLCSDLTGLGTEAFFGQGTRLTVV.

This chain joins TRBV25-1 and TRBJ1-4, with D possibly TRBD1 on 6 matching bases. Germline assignment: CDR1 MGHDK and CDR2 SYGVNS. Deletions cut 3 bases from V and 9 bases from J, with 20 bases between. The CDR3 is 16 residues long. This CDR3 is CASSEGALDRLKKLFF. The CDR3 region has the DNA TGTGCCAGCAGTGAGGGGGCCCTCGACAGGCTGAAAAAACTGTTTTTT.

This clonotype was observed a few times. One end of the junction varies from germline; a read error may be responsible. This chain joins TRBV29-1 and TRBJ2-5; TRBD1 might be the D (6 bases). This CDR3 is 12 amino acids long. Germline loops: CDR1 SQVTM, CDR2 ANQGSEA. The CDR3 sequence: CSVVDSEGAQYF. For the CDR3, the DNA is TGTAGCGTTGTCGACAGCGAGGGGGCCCAGTACTTC.

The chain recombines TRBV4-3 with TRBJ2-5; 10 nucleotides match TRBD1. The CDR3 is 16 residues long. V lost 1 base to trimming and J lost 4 bases; unmatched junction nucleotides: 6. Germline V gene sequence: CDR1 LGHNA, CDR2 YSLEER. This chain's CDR3 is CASSQAGTGVPETQYF. The CDR3 nucleotides read TGCGCCAGCAGCCAAGCCGGGACAGGGGTCCCAGAGACCCAGTACTTC.

For this clonotype: A much larger clone lies a single base off, so this may be a read error. In this CDR3 the conserved last residue, phenylalanine or tryptophan, is missing, so a read error is likely. V gene TRBV3-1 combines with J gene TRBJ2-7; 9 bases line up with TRBD2. Trimming at V came to 4 bases and at J to 7 bases, leaving 5 bases not matched to a gene. The CDR3 spans 13 residues. CDR1 and CDR2 from the germline V gene are LGHDT and YNNKEL (reference sequence). In DNA form, the CDR3 reads TGTGCCAGCAGCCTAGCGGGGGACTTGGAGCAGTACTGC. It yields the protein CASSLAGDLEQYC.

This clonotype has a single count. This chain joins TRBV6-5 and TRBJ2-1; D ambiguous. Judging by the DNA end, TRBJ2-7 fits better; the J call may be wrong. The CDR3 loop spans 15 amino acids. Germline CDR1 reads MNHEY; CDR2 reads SVGAGI. The CDR3 nucleotides are TGTGCCAGCAGTTCGCTCAGGAGCTCCTACAATGAGCAGTACTTC. Protein sequence: CASSSLRSSYNEQYF.